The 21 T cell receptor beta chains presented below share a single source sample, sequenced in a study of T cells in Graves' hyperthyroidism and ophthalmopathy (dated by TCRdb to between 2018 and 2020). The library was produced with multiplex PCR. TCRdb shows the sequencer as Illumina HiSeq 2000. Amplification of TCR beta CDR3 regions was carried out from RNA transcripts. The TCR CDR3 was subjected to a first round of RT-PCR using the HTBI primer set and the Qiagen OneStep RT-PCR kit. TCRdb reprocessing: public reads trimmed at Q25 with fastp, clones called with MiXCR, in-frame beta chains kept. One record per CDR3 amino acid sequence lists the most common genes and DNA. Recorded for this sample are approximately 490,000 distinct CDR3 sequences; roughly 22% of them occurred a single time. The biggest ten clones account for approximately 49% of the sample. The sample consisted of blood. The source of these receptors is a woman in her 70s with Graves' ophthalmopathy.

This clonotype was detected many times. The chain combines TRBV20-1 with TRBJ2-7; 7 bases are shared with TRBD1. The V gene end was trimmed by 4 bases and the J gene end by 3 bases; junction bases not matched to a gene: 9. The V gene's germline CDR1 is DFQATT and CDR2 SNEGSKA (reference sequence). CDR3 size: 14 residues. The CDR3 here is CSATNAGGGYEQYF. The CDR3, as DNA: TGCAGTGCTACCAACGCAGGGGGTGGCTACGAGCAGTACTTC.

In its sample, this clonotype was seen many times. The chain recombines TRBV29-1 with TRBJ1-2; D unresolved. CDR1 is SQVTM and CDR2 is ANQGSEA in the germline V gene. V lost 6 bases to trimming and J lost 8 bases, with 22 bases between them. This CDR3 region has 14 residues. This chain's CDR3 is CSVSPVLLARGYTF. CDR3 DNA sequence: TGCAGCGTCTCTCCGGTATTATTAGCTCGGGGCTACACCTTC.

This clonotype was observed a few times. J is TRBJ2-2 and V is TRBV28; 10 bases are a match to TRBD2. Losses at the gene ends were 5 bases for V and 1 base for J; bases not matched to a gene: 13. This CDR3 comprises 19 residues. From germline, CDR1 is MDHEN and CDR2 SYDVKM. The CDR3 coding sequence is TGTGCCAGCAGTCACTCCCCGCGGACTAGCGGAATGAACACCGGGGAGCTGTTTTTT. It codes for CASSHSPRTSGMNTGELFF.

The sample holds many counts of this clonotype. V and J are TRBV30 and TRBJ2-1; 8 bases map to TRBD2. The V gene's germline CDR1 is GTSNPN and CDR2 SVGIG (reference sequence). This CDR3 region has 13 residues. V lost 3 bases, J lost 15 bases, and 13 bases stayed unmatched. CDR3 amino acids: CAWSPAGEGSWFF. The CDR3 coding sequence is TGTGCCTGGAGCCCAGCGGGAGAAGGTAGTTGGTTCTTC.

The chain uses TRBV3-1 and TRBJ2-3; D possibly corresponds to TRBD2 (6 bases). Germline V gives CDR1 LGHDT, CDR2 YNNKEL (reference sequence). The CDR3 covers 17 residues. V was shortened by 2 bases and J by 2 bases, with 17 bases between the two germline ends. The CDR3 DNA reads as TGTGCCAGCAGCCAAATGGCCCCCGCGGGAATCACAGATACGCAGTATTTT. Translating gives CASSQMAPAGITDTQYF.

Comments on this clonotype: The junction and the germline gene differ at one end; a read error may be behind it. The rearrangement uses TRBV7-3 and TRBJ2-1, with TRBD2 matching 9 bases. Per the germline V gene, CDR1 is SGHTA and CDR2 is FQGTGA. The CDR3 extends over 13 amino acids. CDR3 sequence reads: CASSLSAGGRPVF. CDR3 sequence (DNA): TGTGCCAGCAGCTTATCGGCGGGAGGGCGTCCGGTCTTC.

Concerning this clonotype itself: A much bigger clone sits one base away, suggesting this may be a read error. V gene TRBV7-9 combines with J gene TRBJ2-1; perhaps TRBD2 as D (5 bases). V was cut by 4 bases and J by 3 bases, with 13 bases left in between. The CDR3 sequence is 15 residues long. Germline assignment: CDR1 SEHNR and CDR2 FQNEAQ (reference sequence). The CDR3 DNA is TGTGCCAGCAGCTCTGGCGGGTCACTCTACAATGAGCAGTTCTTC. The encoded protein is CASSSGGSLYNEQFF.

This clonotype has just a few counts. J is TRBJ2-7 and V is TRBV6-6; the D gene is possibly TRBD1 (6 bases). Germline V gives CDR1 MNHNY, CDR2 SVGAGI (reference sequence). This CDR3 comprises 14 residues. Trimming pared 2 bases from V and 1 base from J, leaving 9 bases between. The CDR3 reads CASSYPGHSYEQYF. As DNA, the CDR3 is TGTGCCAGCAGTTACCCGGGACATTCCTACGAGCAGTACTTC.

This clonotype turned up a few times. Here the CDR3 DNA reads TGTGCCAGCAGCTTGGATTTAGCGGGAGGGGTGTCGGAGCAGTACTTC. It yields the protein CASSLDLAGGVSEQYF. The chain is built from TRBV5-5 and TRBJ2-7; 11 nucleotides match TRBD2. The J segment lost 7 bases and the V segment lost 0 bases, leaving 9 bases of the junction unmatched. Germline CDR1 reads SGHKS; CDR2 reads YYEKEE (reference sequence). The CDR3 extends over 16 amino acids.

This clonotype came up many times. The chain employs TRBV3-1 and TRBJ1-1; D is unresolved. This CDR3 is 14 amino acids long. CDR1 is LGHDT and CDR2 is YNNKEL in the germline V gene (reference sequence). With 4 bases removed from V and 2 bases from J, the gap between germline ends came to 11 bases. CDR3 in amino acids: CASSLAGFNTEAFF. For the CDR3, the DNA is TGTGCCAGCAGCCTCGCGGGTTTCAACACTGAAGCTTTCTTT.

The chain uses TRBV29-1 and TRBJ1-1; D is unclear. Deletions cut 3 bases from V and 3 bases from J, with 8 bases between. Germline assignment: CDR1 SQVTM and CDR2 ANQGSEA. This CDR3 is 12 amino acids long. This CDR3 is CSVEASYTEAFF. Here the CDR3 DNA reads TGCAGCGTTGAGGCCAGCTACACTGAAGCTTTCTTT.

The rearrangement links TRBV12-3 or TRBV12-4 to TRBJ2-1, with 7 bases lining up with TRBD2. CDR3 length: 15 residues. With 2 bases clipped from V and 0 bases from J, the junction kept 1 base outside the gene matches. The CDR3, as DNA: TGTGCCAGCAGTTTATGGGAGGGCTCCTACAATGAGCAGTTCTTC. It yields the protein CASSLWEGSYNEQFF.

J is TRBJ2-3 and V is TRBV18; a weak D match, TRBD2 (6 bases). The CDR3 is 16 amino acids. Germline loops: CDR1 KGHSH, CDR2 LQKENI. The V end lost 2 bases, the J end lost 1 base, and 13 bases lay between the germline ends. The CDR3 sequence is CASSPTLSGGTDTQYF. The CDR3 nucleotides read TGTGCCAGCTCACCAACTCTTAGCGGCGGCACAGATACGCAGTATTTT.

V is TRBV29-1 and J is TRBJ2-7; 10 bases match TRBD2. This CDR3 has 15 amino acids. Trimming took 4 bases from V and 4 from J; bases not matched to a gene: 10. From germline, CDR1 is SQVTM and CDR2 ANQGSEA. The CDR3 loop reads CSVVLPSGSLYEQYF. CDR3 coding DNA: TGCAGCGTTGTCTTGCCTAGCGGGAGCTTGTACGAGCAGTACTTC.

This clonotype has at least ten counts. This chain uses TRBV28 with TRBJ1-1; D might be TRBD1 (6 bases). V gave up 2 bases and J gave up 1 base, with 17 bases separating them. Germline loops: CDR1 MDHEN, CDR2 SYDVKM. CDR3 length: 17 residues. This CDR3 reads CASSLGVGGGGNTEAFF. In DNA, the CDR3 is TGTGCCAGCAGTTTAGGGGTTGGGGGCGGAGGGAACACTGAAGCTTTCTTT.

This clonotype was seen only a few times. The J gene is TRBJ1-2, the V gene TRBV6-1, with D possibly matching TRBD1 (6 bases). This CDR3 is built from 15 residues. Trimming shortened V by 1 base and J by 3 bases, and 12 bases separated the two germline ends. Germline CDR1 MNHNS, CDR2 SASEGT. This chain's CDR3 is CASSEEAGAHYGYTF. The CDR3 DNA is TGTGCCAGCAGTGAAGAAGCAGGGGCCCACTATGGCTACACCTTC.

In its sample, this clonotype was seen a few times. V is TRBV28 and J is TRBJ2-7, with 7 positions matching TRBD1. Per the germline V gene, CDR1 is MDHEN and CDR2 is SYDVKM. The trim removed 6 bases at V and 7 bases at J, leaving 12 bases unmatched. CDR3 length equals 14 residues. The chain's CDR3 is CASSWKRGQGEQYF. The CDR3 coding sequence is TGTGCCAGCAGCTGGAAGAGGGGGCAAGGGGAGCAGTACTTC.

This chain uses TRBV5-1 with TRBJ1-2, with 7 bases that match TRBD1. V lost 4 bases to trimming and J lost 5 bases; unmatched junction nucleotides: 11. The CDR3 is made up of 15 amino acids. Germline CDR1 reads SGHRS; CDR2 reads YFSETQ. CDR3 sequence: CASSPLAGGKYGYTF. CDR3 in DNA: TGCGCCAGCAGCCCCCTGGCAGGGGGGAAGTATGGCTACACCTTC.

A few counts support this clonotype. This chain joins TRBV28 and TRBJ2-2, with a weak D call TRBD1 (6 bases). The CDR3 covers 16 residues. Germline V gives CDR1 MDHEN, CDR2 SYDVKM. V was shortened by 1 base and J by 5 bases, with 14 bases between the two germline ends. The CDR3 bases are TGTGCCAGCAGTTTATCAGGGGTTATCGTGACCGGGGAGCTGTTTTTT. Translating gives CASSLSGVIVTGELFF.

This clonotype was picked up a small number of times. This CDR3 is CASRRQGGQPQHF. The CDR3 DNA follows: TGTGCCAGCAGGAGACAGGGGGGTCAGCCCCAGCATTTT. J is TRBJ1-5 and V is TRBV6-1, with TRBD1 identical over 9 bases. From germline, CDR1 is MNHNS and CDR2 SASEGT. Trimming cost V 6 bases and J 6 bases; bases outside gene matches: 3. The CDR3 loop spans 13 amino acids.

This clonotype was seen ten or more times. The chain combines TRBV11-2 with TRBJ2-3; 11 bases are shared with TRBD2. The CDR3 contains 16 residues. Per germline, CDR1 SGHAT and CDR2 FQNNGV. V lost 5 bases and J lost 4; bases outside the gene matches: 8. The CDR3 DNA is TGTGCCAGCAGCCCCATGACTAGCGGGATCTCAGATACGCAGTATTTT. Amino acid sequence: CASSPMTSGISDTQYF. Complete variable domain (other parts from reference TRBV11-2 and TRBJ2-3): EAGVAQSPRYKIIEKRQSVAFWCNPISGHATLYWYQQILGQGPKLLIQFQNNGVVDDSQLPKDRFSAERLKGVDSTLKIQPAKLEDSAVYLCASSPMTSGISDTQYFGPGTRLTVL.